This TCR beta chain was sequenced during a study of blood T cell repertoires in COVID-19. The wider study: The study drew acute and convalescent COVID-19 samples from the United States, Italy and Spain.

In the study's own analysis: Estimation of nucleated cell counts was performed using reference gene primer amplification. Libraries were prepared by immunoSEQ multiplex PCR; TCRdb keeps only in-frame clonotypes and omits some of them. From that table come the V and J calls and clone size; the DNA was used to work out D and trimming. The table lists 230,000 or so clones, roughly 89% of them singletons. Germline values: CDR1 WSHSY, CDR2 SAAADI. CDR3 size: 17 residues. J lost 7 bases, V lost 6 bases, and 17 bases had no gene match. The clonotype originates from a woman aged 40-49 years who had recovered from COVID-19. This chain uses TRBV10-2 with TRBJ2-2; TRBD2 aligns across 7 bases. The sample consisted of peripheral blood. CDR3 DNA: TGCGCCAGCAGGGGAGCGGAAGCGCGGGGGTTGATCGGGGAGCTGTTTTTT. Encoded protein: CASRGAEARGLIGELFF.